This is a list of T cell receptor beta chains from one sample in a study of cytomegalovirus exposure and HLA in healthy donors. The assay was immunoSEQ multiplex PCR, and TCRdb's table has in-frame clones only and misses some. The sample has over 50,000 clones; around 92% are singletons. Sequencing used PBMCs. Every receptor here comes from a young man in good health and CMV-seropositive. The CDR3 runs from the conserved cysteine through the conserved F or W. The order of the fields is D gene, clone size, V gene, J gene, CDR3 DNA, CDR3 protein. D genes are given only for firm matches. Clone size, where shown, is once, few, many, or a class for clones that have expanded.

>-|-|TRBV6-5|TRBJ1-3
TGTGCCAGCAGTCAACTCACAGGGTTTGGAAACACCATATATTTT
CASSQLTGFGNTIYF
>-|-|TRBV7-8|TRBJ1-5
TGTGCCAGCACTTTATCAGGGAATAGCAATCAGCCCCAGCATTTT
CASTLSGNSNQPQHF
>TRBD1|once|TRBV19|TRBJ2-7
TGTGCCAGTAGTACCAGACAGGGCCACGAGCAGTACTTC
CASSTRQGHEQYF
>-|-|TRBV9|TRBJ2-1
TGTGCCAGCAATCGGGGGAGCAACTCCTACAATGAGCAGTTCTTC
CASNRGSNSYNEQFF
>TRBD2|once|TRBV19|TRBJ2-7
TGTGCCAGTAGTATCGGGCTAGCGGTTACCTACGAGCAGTACTTC
CASSIGLAVTYEQYF
>-|-|TRBV5-8|TRBJ2-7
TGTGCCAGCAGCTTGGCCCACAGGTTTACCGAGCAGTACTTC
CASSLAHRFTEQYF
>-|-|TRBV7-2|TRBJ2-3
TGTGCCAGCAGCCCTAATCGGTTAGCGGCTACGCAGTATTTT
CASSPNRLAATQYF
>-|-|TRBV6-6|TRBJ2-5
TGTGCCAGCTCTTCCCGGGTAGGGGTCGCAGAGACCCAGTACTTC
CASSSRVGVAETQYF
>TRBD1|-|TRBV29-1|TRBJ2-7
TGCAGCGTACCGGGACAGGGGAACGAGCAGTACTTC
CSVPGQGNEQYF
>-|few|TRBV7-9|TRBJ2-7
TGTGCCAGCAGCTCCCCGGTGAAGGGGCTGTACTTC
CASSSPVKGLYF
>TRBD1|-|TRBV6-1|TRBJ2-7
TGTGCCAGCAGTTCGACAGGGCCGGACGAGCAGTACTTC
CASSSTGPDEQYF
>TRBD1|-|TRBV5-8|TRBJ1-5
TGTGCCAGCAGCGGATCCCCGGGACAGGGCCAGCCCCAGCATTTT
CASSGSPGQGQPQHF
>-|-|TRBV20-1|TRBJ1-1
TGCAGTGCCTGGCACCCCTCCGAAGCTTTCTTT
CSAWHPSEAFF
>-|-|TRBV19|TRBJ2-3
TGTGCCAGTAGTATAGTAGGTAGTCGGGGCACAGATACGCAGTATTTT
CASSIVGSRGTDTQYF
>-|-|TRBV18|TRBJ2-7
TGTGCCAGCTCACCAGCAGGCTCAAATACCTACGAGCAGTACTTC
CASSPAGSNTYEQYF
>TRBD1|-|TRBV7-9|TRBJ1-5
TGTGCCAGCAGCTTAGGGACAGGGGTGGACAATCAGCCCCAGCATTTT
CASSLGTGVDNQPQHF
>TRBD2|-|TRBV11-2|TRBJ2-3
TGTGCCAGCAGCTTCCTAGCGGGAGCCGATACGCAGTATTTT
CASSFLAGADTQYF
>-|-|TRBV19|TRBJ1-3
TGTGCCAGTAGTATTGGAGGGGCTGGAAACACCATATATTTT
CASSIGGAGNTIYF
>TRBD1|-|TRBV19|TRBJ1-1
TGTGCCAGTAATTCTCGACAGGGGGTGGGGAACACTGAAGCTTTCTTT
CASNSRQGVGNTEAFF
>-|-|TRBV25-1|TRBJ2-5
TGTGCCAGCAGTGGCCTAGCGCCAGAGACCCAGTACTTC
CASSGLAPETQYF